This T cell receptor beta chain was documented in a study of T-cell memory formation after mild COVID-19. The authors produced TCR alpha and TCR beta cDNA libraries with sample barcodes and UMIs by 5'RACE using constant-segment primers. TCRdb passed the 5' RACE reads through MiXCR, listing each CDR3 protein once. The sample lists roughly 580,000 distinct CDR3 sequences; roughly 18% were seen once. A remark on this clonotype: The antigen is not known.

The junction had 14 bases not matched to a gene; V was cut back by 0 bases and J by 15 bases. The CDR3 runs 15 residues. The V gene's germline CDR1 is MGHRA and CDR2 YSYEKL. Study observations and caveats: In pre-infection memory, a portion of responding clones appeared, which suggested that cross-reactive memory joined. Clones from the second wave (peaking day 37) had unconfirmed SARS-CoV-2 specificity.

This sequence joins TRBV4-1 and TRBJ2-1, with 7 positions matching TRBD2. Specimen: PBMCs or a T cell subset sorted from them (not recorded which). The sequence was collected from an adult woman who had mild COVID-19 (a few samples of this study predate the infection). Cell type and time point are not known. The CDR3 region is CASSQDPHDGDYGFF. The CDR3 DNA is TGCGCCAGCAGCCAAGATCCCCATGACGGGGACTACGGGTTCTTC.